Reported below is one T cell receptor (beta chain). Antigen unknown. Trimming took 10 bases from V and 5 from J; bases not matched to a gene: 12. CDR1 and CDR2 (germline): SGHNT, YENEEA. This CDR3 region has 14 residues. This entry is derived from a study of a mutant IDH1 vaccine in newly diagnosed glioma. The wider study: There were about 60% males and around 38% females among treated patients, whose mean age was about 41 years.

Time point indicated: week 11, during vaccination. Each dose delivered 300 ug of mutant IDH1 20-mer peptide subcutaneously with imiquimod. Method: immunoSEQ multiplex PCR; TCRdb's copy keeps in-frame clones and lacks some. The data show fewer than 75,000 clones, 65% to 85% seen once. V gene TRBV11-3 combines with J gene TRBJ2-5; 8 bases agree with TRBD2. This material consisted of PBMCs, taken from a glioma patient whose treatment included an IDH1 peptide vaccine. The sequence derives from a woman between 45 and 65 years old with glioma. CDR3 sequence: CATRPRGAGETQYF. The CDR3 DNA sequence: TGTGCCACCCGCCCGCGGGGGGCAGGTGAGACCCAGTACTTC.